Listed below are T cell receptor beta chains from one sample, sequenced in a study of T cell responses to AZD1222 COVID-19 vaccine. TCRdb keeps only in-frame clones here, not all; method: immunoSEQ multiplex PCR. The table shows about 190,000 clones, with around 87% occurring only once. The source was peripheral blood, collected on day 0 of MenACWY control vaccination. These receptors came from an adult in good health. Both conserved end residues are part of each CDR3. Each record gives: clone size, V gene, D gene, J gene, CDR3 length, CDR3 DNA, CDR3 protein. D genes are given only for firm matches. Not all rows give a size; the values are once, few, many and, for expanded clones, a class.

abundance: NA; v_gene: TRBV3-1/TRBV3-2; d_gene: TRBD1; j_gene: TRBJ1-1; len: 14; CDR3nt: TGTGCCAGCAGCCCACAGGGGAGCGGCACTGAAGCTTTCTTT; CDR3aa: CASSPQGSGTEAFF
abundance: NA; v_gene: TRBV5-6; d_gene: NA; j_gene: TRBJ2-7; len: 14; CDR3nt: TGTGCCAACAGCTTGGGGACGAACTCCTACGAGCAGTACTTC; CDR3aa: CANSLGTNSYEQYF
abundance: NA; v_gene: TRBV5-6; d_gene: NA; j_gene: TRBJ1-6; len: 14; CDR3nt: TGTGCCAGCAGCTTTAACGGGGATGATTCACCCCTCCACTTT; CDR3aa: CASSFNGDDSPLHF
abundance: NA; v_gene: TRBV7-2; d_gene: NA; j_gene: TRBJ2-7; len: 15; CDR3nt: TGTGCCAGCAGCCCTAACAACGGGGCGGCCTACGAGCAGTACTTC; CDR3aa: CASSPNNGAAYEQYF
abundance: NA; v_gene: TRBV6-5; d_gene: TRBD1; j_gene: TRBJ1-1; len: 15; CDR3nt: TGTGCCAGCAGTACCTGGACAGGGGCGGGCACTGAAGCTTTCTTT; CDR3aa: CASSTWTGAGTEAFF
abundance: NA; v_gene: TRBV6-6; d_gene: NA; j_gene: TRBJ1-3; len: 12; CDR3nt: TGTGCCAGCAGTCCCCAGGGAAACACCATATATTTT; CDR3aa: CASSPQGNTIYF
abundance: NA; v_gene: TRBV3-1/TRBV3-2; d_gene: NA; j_gene: TRBJ1-3; len: 14; CDR3nt: TGTGCCAGCAGCCAAAGTGACTCTGGAAACACCATATATTTT; CDR3aa: CASSQSDSGNTIYF
abundance: NA; v_gene: TRBV9; d_gene: NA; j_gene: TRBJ2-7; len: 14; CDR3nt: TGTGCCAGCAGCGTAGACTGGGGCTCCTACGAGCAGTACTTC; CDR3aa: CASSVDWGSYEQYF
abundance: once; v_gene: TRBV27; d_gene: TRBD2; j_gene: TRBJ2-5; len: 15; CDR3nt: TGTGCCAGCAGTTTAGGGACTAGCGGGGTGGAGACCCAGTACTTC; CDR3aa: CASSLGTSGVETQYF
abundance: NA; v_gene: TRBV29-1; d_gene: TRBD1; j_gene: TRBJ2-4; len: 16; CDR3nt: TGCAGCGTCGGCTTCGGGACAGGGTTTTCCAAAAACATTCAGTACTTC; CDR3aa: CSVGFGTGFSKNIQYF
abundance: NA; v_gene: TRBV27; d_gene: NA; j_gene: TRBJ1-2; len: 14; CDR3nt: TGTGCCAGCAGTACAGGGACGGGATTCTATGGCTACACCTTC; CDR3aa: CASSTGTGFYGYTF
abundance: NA; v_gene: TRBV6-5; d_gene: NA; j_gene: TRBJ2-7; len: 14; CDR3nt: TGTGCCAGCAGTTACTCAGCAGGGGCCTACGAGCAGTACTTC; CDR3aa: CASSYSAGAYEQYF
abundance: NA; v_gene: TRBV7-2; d_gene: TRBD1; j_gene: TRBJ1-2; len: 13; CDR3nt: TGTGCCAGCAGCTTACGACAGGGGAATGGCTACACCTTC; CDR3aa: CASSLRQGNGYTF
abundance: few; v_gene: TRBV27; d_gene: NA; j_gene: TRBJ2-2; len: 15; CDR3nt: TGTGCCAGCAGTCGACCCGGACCTACGACCGGGGAGCTGTTTTTT; CDR3aa: CASSRPGPTTGELFF
abundance: NA; v_gene: TRBV5-1; d_gene: NA; j_gene: TRBJ2-7; len: 13; CDR3nt: TGCGCCAGCAGCTTGGCCGGTACCTACGAGCAGTACTTC; CDR3aa: CASSLAGTYEQYF
abundance: NA; v_gene: TRBV30; d_gene: NA; j_gene: TRBJ2-1; len: 14; CDR3nt: TGTGCCTGGAGTGTACCAGGGAACTACAATGAGCAGTTCTTC; CDR3aa: CAWSVPGNYNEQFF
abundance: NA; v_gene: TRBV6-5; d_gene: TRBD2; j_gene: TRBJ2-7; len: 15; CDR3nt: TGTGCCAGCAGTTACGGAGCGGGAACCGCCTACGAGCAGTACTTC; CDR3aa: CASSYGAGTAYEQYF
abundance: NA; v_gene: TRBV12-3/TRBV12-4; d_gene: NA; j_gene: TRBJ1-2; len: 12; CDR3nt: TGTGCCAGCAGTTTAGGGGTCCGGGGCTACACCTTC; CDR3aa: CASSLGVRGYTF
abundance: NA; v_gene: TRBV9; d_gene: NA; j_gene: TRBJ1-1; len: 13; CDR3nt: TGTGCCAGCAGCGCACAGGGTGGAACTGAAGCTTTCTTT; CDR3aa: CASSAQGGTEAFF
abundance: NA; v_gene: TRBV7-9; d_gene: NA; j_gene: TRBJ1-1; len: 14; CDR3nt: TGTGCCAGCAGCTTAGCAGGGGTCAACACTGAAGCTTTCTTT; CDR3aa: CASSLAGVNTEAFF
abundance: NA; v_gene: TRBV27; d_gene: NA; j_gene: TRBJ2-5; len: 14; CDR3nt: TGTGCCAGCAGTTTAGGGTTCACGGAGGAGACCCAGTACTTC; CDR3aa: CASSLGFTEETQYF
abundance: NA; v_gene: TRBV24-1; d_gene: NA; j_gene: TRBJ2-3; len: 16; CDR3nt: TGTGCCACCAGGAACGGAGGGACGGCTAGCACAGATACGCAGTATTTT; CDR3aa: CATRNGGTASTDTQYF
abundance: NA; v_gene: TRBV7-6; d_gene: NA; j_gene: TRBJ1-1; len: 13; CDR3nt: TGTGCCAGCAGCTTGGGCTATGGGACTGAAGCTTTCTTT; CDR3aa: CASSLGYGTEAFF
abundance: NA; v_gene: TRBV5-5; d_gene: NA; j_gene: TRBJ1-5; len: 15; CDR3nt: TGTGCCAGCAGCTTGGAATTTGGGGGAAATCAGCCCCAGCATTTT; CDR3aa: CASSLEFGGNQPQHF
abundance: NA; v_gene: TRBV6-5; d_gene: NA; j_gene: TRBJ2-5; len: 16; CDR3nt: TGTGCCAGCAGTTACTCGAAATTGACAGCCCAAGAGACCCAGTACTTC; CDR3aa: CASSYSKLTAQETQYF
abundance: NA; v_gene: TRBV3-1/TRBV3-2; d_gene: NA; j_gene: TRBJ2-2; len: 16; CDR3nt: TGTGCCAGCAGCCGGGGAGGGGGCATCGGCACCGGGGAGCTGTTTTTT; CDR3aa: CASSRGGGIGTGELFF
abundance: NA; v_gene: TRBV6-5; d_gene: TRBD2; j_gene: TRBJ2-7; len: 15; CDR3nt: TGTGCCAGCAGTTACCTGCTAGCGGGAGTATACGAGCAGTACTTC; CDR3aa: CASSYLLAGVYEQYF
abundance: NA; v_gene: TRBV9; d_gene: NA; j_gene: TRBJ1-3; len: 17; CDR3nt: TGTGCCAGCAGCGTAGGGACCAGTCGGGCCTCTGGAAACACCATATATTTT; CDR3aa: CASSVGTSRASGNTIYF
abundance: NA; v_gene: TRBV6-5; d_gene: NA; j_gene: TRBJ1-3; len: 14; CDR3nt: TGTGCCAGCAGTTACTCGATGGCTGGAAACACCATATATTTT; CDR3aa: CASSYSMAGNTIYF
abundance: NA; v_gene: TRBV28; d_gene: TRBD1; j_gene: TRBJ1-3; len: 21; CDR3nt: TGTGCCAGCAGTTTATTTTTTCTGCCAGGGGTTCGACAGGGGGTAGGAAACACCATATATTTT; CDR3aa: CASSLFFLPGVRQGVGNTIYF
abundance: once; v_gene: TRBV19; d_gene: NA; j_gene: TRBJ2-2; len: 13; CDR3nt: TGTGCCAGTAGTATAGATGGATCCGGGGAGCTGTTTTTT; CDR3aa: CASSIDGSGELFF
abundance: NA; v_gene: TRBV28; d_gene: NA; j_gene: TRBJ1-5; len: 14; CDR3nt: TGTGCCAGCAGTCCCCGACAGGCCAATCAGCCCCAGCATTTT; CDR3aa: CASSPRQANQPQHF
abundance: once; v_gene: TRBV18; d_gene: NA; j_gene: TRBJ2-1; len: 15; CDR3nt: TGTGCCAGCTCACCGGGGGGCACCGCTTACAATGAGCAGTTCTTC; CDR3aa: CASSPGGTAYNEQFF
abundance: NA; v_gene: TRBV12-3/TRBV12-4; d_gene: TRBD1; j_gene: TRBJ2-7; len: 13; CDR3nt: TGTGCCAGCAGTGGGACAGGGCGCTACGAGCAGTACTTC; CDR3aa: CASSGTGRYEQYF
abundance: NA; v_gene: TRBV28; d_gene: TRBD1; j_gene: TRBJ1-1; len: 18; CDR3nt: TGTGCCAGCAGCCGCCCCTTAGACAGGGGCCTTATGAACACTGAAGCTTTCTTT; CDR3aa: CASSRPLDRGLMNTEAFF
abundance: NA; v_gene: TRBV30; d_gene: NA; j_gene: TRBJ1-4; len: 15; CDR3nt: TGTGCCTGGAGCGGTACAGGGTTCTTCTCTGAAAAACTGTTTTTT; CDR3aa: CAWSGTGFFSEKLFF
abundance: NA; v_gene: TRBV27; d_gene: NA; j_gene: TRBJ2-1; len: 11; CDR3nt: TGTGCCAGCACCGGAGGAAATGAGCAGTTCTTC; CDR3aa: CASTGGNEQFF
abundance: once; v_gene: TRBV28; d_gene: NA; j_gene: TRBJ2-7; len: 14; CDR3nt: TGTGCCAGCTTACAGGGTCCCTGGAGTTACGAGCAGTACTTC; CDR3aa: CASLQGPWSYEQYF
abundance: few; v_gene: TRBV5-5; d_gene: TRBD2; j_gene: TRBJ2-7; len: 17; CDR3nt: TGTGCCAGCAGCTTGCGCGGACTAGCTTTAACTTCCTACGAGCAGTACTTC; CDR3aa: CASSLRGLALTSYEQYF
abundance: NA; v_gene: TRBV30; d_gene: NA; j_gene: TRBJ1-3; len: 10; CDR3nt: TGTGCCTGGAGTGGTAACACCATATATTTT; CDR3aa: CAWSGNTIYF
abundance: NA; v_gene: TRBV6-5; d_gene: NA; j_gene: TRBJ2-5; len: 16; CDR3nt: TGTGCCAGCAGTTACACCGGACAGTTCCTTCAAGAGACCCAGTACTTC; CDR3aa: CASSYTGQFLQETQYF
abundance: NA; v_gene: TRBV7-9; d_gene: NA; j_gene: TRBJ2-5; len: 14; CDR3nt: TGTGCCAGCAGCTTAGCCAACGTTTTTGGACGCCAGTACTTC; CDR3aa: CASSLANVFGRQYF
abundance: NA; v_gene: TRBV28; d_gene: TRBD1; j_gene: TRBJ1-2; len: 15; CDR3nt: TGTGCCAGCAACCAAGGGGGCGGACAGGGCGAGGGCTACACCTTC; CDR3aa: CASNQGGGQGEGYTF
abundance: NA; v_gene: TRBV4-1; d_gene: TRBD1; j_gene: TRBJ1-6; len: 17; CDR3nt: TGCGCCAGCAGCCAAGACGGGACAGGTCTGGGGGGATCACCCCTCCACTTT; CDR3aa: CASSQDGTGLGGSPLHF
abundance: NA; v_gene: TRBV20-1; d_gene: NA; j_gene: TRBJ2-1; len: 15; CDR3nt: TGCAGTGCTAGTGGACCGTCGAGCTCCTACAATGAGCAGTTCTTC; CDR3aa: CSASGPSSSYNEQFF
abundance: NA; v_gene: TRBV5-1; d_gene: TRBD1; j_gene: TRBJ2-7; len: 16; CDR3nt: TGCGCCAGCAGCTTGGCCGTTGACAGGGTCTCCTACGAGCAGTACTTC; CDR3aa: CASSLAVDRVSYEQYF
abundance: NA; v_gene: TRBV10-3; d_gene: TRBD2; j_gene: TRBJ2-7; len: 15; CDR3nt: TGTGCCATCGGGTGGATAGCGGGGGGTATCTACGAGCAGTACTTC; CDR3aa: CAIGWIAGGIYEQYF
abundance: NA; v_gene: TRBV5-4; d_gene: TRBD1; j_gene: TRBJ2-7; len: 14; CDR3nt: TGTGCCAGCAGCCCGGGGACAGTCTCCTACGAGCAGTACTTC; CDR3aa: CASSPGTVSYEQYF
abundance: NA; v_gene: TRBV5-6; d_gene: NA; j_gene: TRBJ2-5; len: 13; CDR3nt: TGTGCCAGCAGCCTAAGGGTGCAAGAGACCCAGTACTTC; CDR3aa: CASSLRVQETQYF
abundance: NA; v_gene: TRBV14; d_gene: NA; j_gene: TRBJ2-1; len: 15; CDR3nt: TGTGCCAGCAGCCAGGGACAACCGACCTACAATGAGCAGTTCTTC; CDR3aa: CASSQGQPTYNEQFF